The T cell receptor beta chain under discussion was sequenced for a study of a mutant IDH1 vaccine in newly diagnosed glioma. Study-wide context: In some groups vaccination began 4-6 weeks post-radiotherapy; others received it with temozolomide. Broader study findings: Seemingly, pseudoprogression had no relation to changes in the top peripheral T cell clonotypes.

Trimming removed 5 bases at V and 6 bases at J, with 6 bases between. Per germline, CDR1 SGHVS and CDR2 FNYEAQ. The length of the CDR3 is 11 residues. Clones were read by immunoSEQ multiplex PCR, and TCRdb kept only the in-frame ones, dropping some. The sample has about 36,000 clones, about four fifths seen once. Regarding time point: week 5, during vaccination. Each dose of the vaccine consisted of 300 ug of mutant IDH1 20-mer peptide, with topical imiquimod. A note on this clone: Its target is unknown.

The chain combines TRBV7-6 with TRBJ2-3; no definite D call. The sample in question was PBMCs, obtained from a glioma patient whose treatment included an IDH1 peptide vaccine. This sequence was found in a man in his forties or fifties with glioma. CDR3 coding DNA: TGTGCCAGCAGCGCCGGGGATACGCAGTATTTT. This codes for CASSAGDTQYF.